These 23 T cell receptor beta chains came from one sample sequenced in a study of shared clonotypes between healthy human individuals. Clones were read by immunoSEQ multiplex PCR, and TCRdb kept only the in-frame ones, dropping some. The sample has approximately 2,300,000 clones; under 95% are singletons. The specimen was naive CD4+ T cells from PBMCs. Subset here: CD45RA+ positively selected. All receptors come from a man aged 18 to 29 in good health. Some clones in this sample may be carry-over from other donors' samples.

The genes are TRBV21-1 and TRBJ2-3; the table's D call, TRBD1, has no DNA check behind it. TRBV21-1 is an annotated pseudogene. The CDR3 is made up of 20 amino acids. The CDR3 DNA reads TGTGCCAGCAGCACCTCACATAGGGACAGGGAACCTTCTAGCACAGATACGCAGTATTTT. Protein product: CASSTSHRDREPSSTDTQYF.

The chain links TRBV10-3 to TRBJ1-1; no definite D call. Trimming cost V 0 bases and J 1 base, with 6 bases left between them. The germline V gene has CDR1 ENHRY and CDR2 SYGVKD. The CDR3 extends over 14 amino acids. CDR3 coding DNA: TGTGCCATCAGTGAGTCACAGCCGAACACTGAAGCTTTCTTT. It translates to CAISESQPNTEAFF.

The V gene is TRBV28, the J gene TRBJ2-2, with D perhaps given as TRBD1 or TRBD2 (5 bases each). This CDR3 spans 13 amino acids. CDR1 is MDHEN and CDR2 is SYDVKM in the germline V gene. Deletions cut 2 bases from V and 8 bases from J, with 9 bases between. The CDR3 sequence is CASSLGGEGELFF. The CDR3 DNA follows: TGTGCCAGCAGTTTAGGGGGAGAGGGGGAGCTGTTTTTT.

This chain links TRBV5-6 with TRBJ2-1, with TRBD2 matching 9 bases. V lost 2 bases, J lost 4 bases, and 10 bases stayed unmatched. The CDR3 consists of 17 residues. Germline V gives CDR1 SGHDT, CDR2 YYEEEE. The CDR3 spells CASSFRWGGRGYNEQFF. The CDR3 DNA reads as TGTGCCAGCAGCTTCCGCTGGGGCGGGAGGGGTTACAATGAGCAGTTCTTC.

The table lists this clone with a few counts. This chain uses TRBV2 with TRBJ1-1, with D perhaps TRBD1 (5 bases). V shed 8 bases and J shed 8 bases, with 9 bases lying between them. The germline gives CDR1 SNHLY, CDR2 FYNNEI. The CDR3 loop spans 10 amino acids. In DNA, the CDR3 is TGTGCCAGCCGAAGGGGAGAAGCTTTCTTT. This codes for CASRRGEAFF.

The chain links TRBV7-8 to TRBJ1-1, with no clear D. Germline lookup yields CDR1 SGHVS and CDR2 FQNEAQ. This CDR3 has 15 residues. V was pared by 3 bases and J by 4 bases, with 15 bases between. CDR3 sequence reads: CASSLQTQGGTEAFF. The DNA of the CDR3 is TGTGCCAGCAGCTTGCAGACTCAAGGAGGCACTGAAGCTTTCTTT.

This clone was found once. The rearrangement links TRBV5-1 to TRBJ2-3; D gene ambiguous. Per germline, CDR1 SGHRS and CDR2 YFSETQ. CDR3 size: 13 residues. Trimming took off 1 base at V and 6 bases at J, with 9 bases between the two ends. Here the CDR3 DNA reads TGCGCCAGCAGCTTGACTACTCGGGATACGCAGTATTTT. Translated, it gives CASSLTTRDTQYF.

This sequence joins TRBV7-6 and TRBJ1-1, with TRBD1 matching over 8 bases. Per the germline V gene, CDR1 is SGHVS and CDR2 is FNYEAQ. Trimming removed 5 bases from V and 1 base from J; junction bases left unmatched: 3. The CDR3 is made up of 14 amino acids. In DNA form, the CDR3 reads TGTGCCAGCAGCCCCGGACAGGGGAACACTGAAGCTTTCTTT. This codes for CASSPGQGNTEAFF.

This chain uses TRBV5-4 with TRBJ2-7; possibly TRBD1 for D (6 bases). The CDR3 sequence is 13 residues long. Germline assignment: CDR1 SGHNT and CDR2 YYREEE (reference sequence). V was cut by 4 bases and J by 5 bases, with 13 bases left in between. The DNA of the CDR3 is TGTGCCAGCAGCGTCCCAGGGGTTCACGAGCAGTACTTC. Translated, it gives CASSVPGVHEQYF.

The chain employs TRBV19 and TRBJ2-5, with a possible D match to TRBD1 (6 bases). CDR1 is LNHDA and CDR2 is SQIVND in the germline V gene (reference sequence). The CDR3 has 14 amino acids. Trimming shortened V by 5 bases and J by 2 bases, and 12 bases separated the two germline ends. CDR3 region: CASSEGQKQETQYF. DNA of the CDR3: TGTGCCAGTAGTGAAGGACAGAAACAAGAGACCCAGTACTTC.

This rearrangement joins TRBV28 to TRBJ2-6; the match to TRBD1 covers 10 bases. The CDR3 has 17 amino acids. Germline assignment: CDR1 MDHEN and CDR2 SYDVKM. V was clipped by 5 bases and J by 2 bases; unmatched bases: 6. As DNA, the CDR3 is TGTGCCAGCAGTGGGAGGACAGGGGGGGCTGGGGCCAACGTCCTGACTTTC. It specifies CASSGRTGGAGANVLTF.

The chain carries TRBV27 and TRBJ2-1; TRBD1 agrees at 10 bases. Losses at the gene ends were 0 bases for V and 4 bases for J; bases not matched to a gene: 12. The CDR3 loop spans 19 amino acids. The V gene's germline CDR1 is MNHEY and CDR2 SMNVEV (reference sequence). The CDR3 protein is CASSLSLFSGQGMYNEQFF. CDR3 DNA sequence: TGTGCCAGCAGTTTATCATTATTCTCGGGACAGGGGATGTACAATGAGCAGTTCTTC.

The chain links TRBV6-6 to TRBJ1-1; TRBD1 might be the D (6 bases). CDR1 is MNHNY, CDR2 SVGAGI, per germline (reference sequence). Trimming pared 7 bases from V and 5 bases from J, leaving 14 bases between. This CDR3 has 13 amino acids. The CDR3 spells CASTTTGRTEAFF. The CDR3 DNA is TGTGCCAGCACTACGACAGGTCGGACTGAAGCTTTCTTT.

The chain has TRBV30 and TRBJ1-4; D ambiguous. This CDR3 is built from 13 residues. Germline CDR1 is GTSNPN and CDR2 is SVGIG (reference sequence). V was shortened by 1 base and J by 8 bases, with 11 bases between the two germline ends. Here the CDR3 reads CAWSGTIREKLFF. The CDR3 DNA follows: TGTGCCTGGAGTGGAACCATACGGGAAAAACTGTTTTTT.

The chain uses TRBV5-4 and TRBJ1-1; D perhaps matches TRBD1 (5 bases). Trimming removed 5 bases from V and 5 bases from J, with 22 bases in between. CDR1 SGHNT and CDR2 YYREEE come from the germline V gene (reference sequence). The CDR3 totals 16 residues. DNA for the CDR3: TGTGCCAGCAGTCTGTCTGGGGCGCAGGGTGATACTGAAGCTTTCTTT. It codes for CASSLSGAQGDTEAFF.

The CDR3 here is CASSTTGTGVYEQYF. The CDR3 nucleotides are TGTGCCAGTAGTACCACCGGGACAGGGGTCTACGAGCAGTACTTC. This chain links TRBV19 with TRBJ2-7; 10 bases are shared with TRBD1. This CDR3 spans 15 amino acids. The V and J ends lost 4 bases and 3 bases, in that order; junction bases with no gene match: 6. CDR1 LNHDA and CDR2 SQIVND come from the germline V gene (reference sequence).

Remarks on this clone: The same CDR3 arises from other DNA sequences in this sample as well. The J gene is TRBJ2-7, the V gene TRBV30; no clear D. Trimming stripped 0 bases from V and 4 bases from J, with 7 bases between. Looked up from germline, CDR1 is GTSNPN and CDR2 is SVGIG (reference sequence). The CDR3 contains 12 residues. The DNA of the CDR3 is TGTGCCTGGAGTGTGTTGGGTTACGAGCAGTACTTC. Its translation is CAWSVLGYEQYF.

J is TRBJ1-3 and V is TRBV2; 7 nucleotides line up with TRBD1. CDR1 and CDR2 from the germline V gene are SNHLY and FYNNEI. CDR3 length: 16 amino acids. The trim removed 1 base at V and 0 bases at J, leaving 3 bases unmatched. CDR3 loop: CASSEGGGVSGNTIYF. The CDR3 DNA is TGTGCCAGCAGTGAAGGAGGGGGCGTCTCTGGAAACACCATATATTTT. Drawing the rest from reference TRBV2 and TRBJ1-3, the complete variable domain is EPEVTQTPSHQVTQMGQEVILRCVPISNHLYFYWYRQILGQKVEFLVSFYNNEISEKSEIFDDQFSVERPDGSNFTLKIRSTKLEDSAMYFCASSEGGGVSGNTIYFGEGSWLTVV.

The chain couples TRBV7-8 to TRBJ2-1; TRBD2 might be the D (6 bases). Germline V gene sequence: CDR1 SGHVS, CDR2 FQNEAQ. CDR3 length equals 16 residues. V lost 5 bases and J lost 5, with 19 bases in between. The CDR3 nucleotides read TGTGCCAGCAGCCCATACGGGGGACTCTTAGACAATGAGCAGTTCTTC. The encoded protein is CASSPYGGLLDNEQFF.

The count of this clone is one. In the same sample, other DNA sequences code for this CDR3. The chain joins TRBV28 to TRBJ1-3, with 7 bases that match TRBD1. The CDR3 has 15 amino acids. CDR1 is MDHEN and CDR2 is SYDVKM in the germline V gene. V shed 5 bases, J shed 2 bases, and the junction held 6 bases outside the gene matches. The CDR3 sequence is CASSLPGTAGNTIYF. The CDR3 DNA follows: TGTGCCAGCAGTCTCCCCGGGACAGCTGGAAACACCATATATTTT.

The J gene is TRBJ2-1, the V gene TRBV7-8; the D call may be TRBD1 or TRBD2 (5 bases each). V dropped 1 base and J dropped 10 bases, with 17 bases sitting between them. Germline-derived CDR1 and CDR2 are SGHVS and FQNEAQ. The CDR3 runs to 15 residues. The CDR3 sequence is CASSLGVGEGYEQFF. The CDR3 DNA reads as TGTGCCAGCAGCTTAGGAGTGGGAGAGGGGTACGAGCAGTTCTTC.

Regarding this clone: The identical CDR3 is also encoded by other nucleotide sequences in the sample. The chain recombines TRBV30 with TRBJ1-1; maybe TRBD1 (5 bases). The CDR3 is made up of 13 amino acids. Germline V gene lookup returns CDR1 GTSNPN and CDR2 SVGIG (reference sequence). V was cut by 0 bases and J by 2 bases, with 7 bases left in between. In nucleotides, the CDR3 is TGTGCCTGGAGTGTACAGGTAAACACTGAAGCTTTCTTT. The encoded protein is CAWSVQVNTEAFF. Filled out from reference TRBV30 and TRBJ1-1, the complete variable domain reads SQTIHQWPATLVQPVGSPLSLECTVEGTSNPNLYWYRQAAGRGLQLLFYSVGIGQISSEVPQNLSASRPQDRQFILSSKKLLLSDSGFYLCAWSVQVNTEAFFGQGTRLTVV.

V is TRBV4-2 and J is TRBJ1-2; 8 bases fit TRBD1. From germline, CDR1 is LGHNA and CDR2 YNFKEQ. This CDR3 spans 16 amino acids. The V and J ends lost 4 bases and 1 base, in that order; junction bases with no gene match: 8. CDR3 amino acids: CASSPPAGGVNYGYTF. DNA of the CDR3: TGTGCCAGCAGCCCGCCGGCAGGGGGCGTTAACTATGGCTACACCTTC.